The text below deals with one T cell receptor (beta chain). These data come from a study of cytomegalovirus exposure and HLA in healthy donors. Across the whole study: One earlier analysis, a look at around 170 million T cells, found fewer than 140 million unique TCR beta sequences. Early on, a data release was issued that held 80 million or so unique TCRs from HLA-typed donors.

As for the donors, each was a healthy bone marrow donor. The PCR used 60 Vbeta and 13 Jbeta primers. Clones were read by immunoSEQ multiplex PCR, and TCRdb kept only the in-frame ones, dropping some. The sample has roughly 150,000 clones, 60% to 80% seen once. CDR1 is LGHNA, CDR2 YNFKEQ, per germline. V shed 3 bases and J shed 1 base, with 9 bases lying between them. This CDR3 spans 15 amino acids. This rearrangement joins TRBV4-2 to TRBJ2-2, with a possible D match to TRBD2 (5 bases). The sample taken for sequencing was PBMCs. The receptor's source is a man younger than 40 in good health and CMV-seronegative. The CDR3 sequence: CASSHSGLNTGELFF. CDR3 in DNA: TGTGCCAGCAGCCATTCTGGACTGAACACCGGGGAGCTGTTTTTT.